One T cell receptor beta chain is described in this entry. The sample comes from a study of blood T cell repertoires in COVID-19. At the level of the study: Acute and convalescent COVID-19 specimens originated in the United States, Italy and Spain. Nucleic acid was either cDNA or gDNA, and it came from T cells, B-cell-depleted T cells, or PBMCs.

The germline V gene has CDR1 MDHEN and CDR2 SYDVKM. The CDR3 consists of 15 residues. Trimming stripped 3 bases from V and 1 base from J, with 10 bases between. In the original processing: Scientists estimated how many nucleated cells there were by amplifying reference gene primers. Sequencing was performed with immunoSEQ multiplex PCR; in TCRdb, only in-frame clones are kept and a portion is missing. D and trimming come from the DNA, and the V and J calls and clone size come from that table. The sample contains some 150,000 clones, approximately 87% of which appear only once. The sample taken for sequencing was PBMCs or T cells enriched from blood (not recorded which). The chain joins TRBV28 to TRBJ1-5, with D hard to call. The origin of this receptor is a woman in her thirties with acute COVID-19. This CDR3 reads CASSLGWRSNQPQHF. The CDR3, as DNA: TGTGCCAGCAGTTTGGGTTGGCGGAGCAATCAGCCCCAGCATTTT.